This T cell receptor (beta chain) originates from a study of response to subunit inactivated influenza vaccine. The sample holds a few counts of this clonotype. What it recognizes is unknown. TCRdb analysed the RT-PCR reads with MiXCR anew, one entry per CDR3 protein. The sample records 500,000 to 600,000 distinct CDR3 sequences, roughly 12% being singletons. Trimming left V 7 bases short and J 5 bases short, with 20 bases between. This CDR3 region has 15 residues. Broader study findings: A suggestion made by the authors is that each seasonal influenza vaccination recruits few new T cells.

This same sample was also part of a study on T cells expressing NK-cell markers. From that study: 5'RACE template switching built TCR beta cDNA with unique molecular identifiers. From sorted CD3+CD56+NKG2C+, CD3+CD56+NKG2C- and CD3+CD56-NKG2C+ T cells came the TCR beta repertoires. Eight donors were sequenced, of whom seven were HCMV-seropositive, while the remaining one was HCMV-seronegative. Evidence did not settle whether expanded NKG2C+ T cell clones targeted HCMV.

The specimen was PBMCs from blood, collected on the day of vaccination. The V and J genes are TRBV12-3 or TRBV12-4 and TRBJ2-5; D might be TRBD1 (6 bases). The receptor comes from a man aged 50 to 60 who received an inactivated influenza vaccine. As DNA, the CDR3 is TGTGCCAGCACCTATCAACAGGGTGGGTGGGAGACCCAGTACTTC. This encodes CASTYQQGGWETQYF.